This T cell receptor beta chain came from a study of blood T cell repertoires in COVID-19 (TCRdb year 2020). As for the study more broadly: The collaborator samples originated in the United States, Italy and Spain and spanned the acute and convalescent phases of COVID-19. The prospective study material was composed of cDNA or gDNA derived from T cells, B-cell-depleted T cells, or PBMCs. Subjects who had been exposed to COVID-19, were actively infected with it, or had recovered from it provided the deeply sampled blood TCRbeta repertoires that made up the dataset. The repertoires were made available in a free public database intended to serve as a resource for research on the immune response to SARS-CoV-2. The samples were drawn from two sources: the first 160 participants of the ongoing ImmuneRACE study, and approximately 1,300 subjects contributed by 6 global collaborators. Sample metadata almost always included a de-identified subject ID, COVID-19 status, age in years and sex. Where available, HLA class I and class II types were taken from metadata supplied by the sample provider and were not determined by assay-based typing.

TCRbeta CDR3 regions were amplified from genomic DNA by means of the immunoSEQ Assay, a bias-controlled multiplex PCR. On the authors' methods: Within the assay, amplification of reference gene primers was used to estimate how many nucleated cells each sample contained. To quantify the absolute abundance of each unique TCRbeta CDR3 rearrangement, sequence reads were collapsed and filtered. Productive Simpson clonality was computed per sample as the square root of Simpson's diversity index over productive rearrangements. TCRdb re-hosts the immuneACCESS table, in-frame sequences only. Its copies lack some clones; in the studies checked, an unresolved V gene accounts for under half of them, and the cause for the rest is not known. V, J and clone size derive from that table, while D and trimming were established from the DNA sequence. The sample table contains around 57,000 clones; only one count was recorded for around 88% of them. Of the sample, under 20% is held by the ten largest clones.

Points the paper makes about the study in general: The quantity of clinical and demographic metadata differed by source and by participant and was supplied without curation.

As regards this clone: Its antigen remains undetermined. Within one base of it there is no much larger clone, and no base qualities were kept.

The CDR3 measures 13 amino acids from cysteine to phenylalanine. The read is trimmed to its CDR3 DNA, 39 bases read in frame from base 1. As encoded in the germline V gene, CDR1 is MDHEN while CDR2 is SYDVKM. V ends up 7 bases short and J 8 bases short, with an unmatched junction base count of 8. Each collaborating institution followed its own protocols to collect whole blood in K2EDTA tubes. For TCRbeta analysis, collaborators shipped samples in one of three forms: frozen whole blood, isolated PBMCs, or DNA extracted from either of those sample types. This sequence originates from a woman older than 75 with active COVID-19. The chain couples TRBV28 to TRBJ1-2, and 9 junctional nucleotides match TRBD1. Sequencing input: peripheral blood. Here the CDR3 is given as CASTRDRVEGYTF. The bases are TGTGCCAGCACCCGGGACAGGGTAGAGGGCTACACCTTC.